These 29 T cell receptor beta chains share one sample of origin, sequenced in a study of T cell responses to AZD1222 COVID-19 vaccine. The table came from immunoSEQ multiplex PCR; TCRdb's copy has only in-frame clones and leaves some out. The repertoire consists of roughly 86,000 clones, with 80% to 90% occurring once and the leading ten covering under 35%. This sample comprised peripheral blood, obtained on day 0 of AZD1222 vaccination. The receptors were gathered from an adult in good health.

The rearrangement joins TRBV7-8 to TRBJ2-1; 13 nucleotides align to TRBD2. The germline gives CDR1 SGHVS, CDR2 FQNEAQ. The CDR3 loop spans 17 amino acids. V was clipped by 1 base and J by 9 bases; unmatched bases: 9. DNA of the CDR3: TGTGCCAGCAGCTTAGAGCCGGGACTAGCGGGAAAGTCTGAGCAGTTCTTC. As protein: CASSLEPGLAGKSEQFF.

The chain links TRBV27 to TRBJ2-1; no firm D call. This CDR3 comprises 12 residues. V shed 4 bases and J shed 5 bases, with 6 bases lying between them. CDR1 and CDR2 from the germline V gene are MNHEY and SMNVEV (reference sequence). Written as DNA, the CDR3 is TGTGCCAGCAGTTATACAAACAATGAGCAGTTCTTC. This codes for CASSYTNNEQFF.

This chain connects TRBV10-3 to TRBJ1-5; D might be TRBD1 (6 bases). Between the trimmed V and J ends, which lost 3 bases and 7 bases, there was a span of 13 bases. Per germline, CDR1 ENHRY and CDR2 SYGVKD. This CDR3 is 14 amino acids long. The DNA for the CDR3 is TGTGCCATCAGTGATGGGGGGCGCGTCCAGCCCCAGCATTTT. Residues: CAISDGGRVQPQHF.

This chain joins TRBV28 and TRBJ1-2; 8 bases line up with TRBD1. Germline V gene lookup returns CDR1 MDHEN and CDR2 SYDVKM. This CDR3 contains 13 residues. Germline trimming cut 6 bases from V and 7 bases from J; bases unmatched to any gene: 7. CDR3 sequence: CASRRQGFIGYTF. CDR3 DNA: TGTGCCAGCAGGCGACAGGGGTTTATTGGCTACACCTTC.

V is TRBV20-1 and J is TRBJ2-5; perhaps D is TRBD1 or TRBD2 (5 bases each). Trimming shortened V by 3 bases and J by 4 bases, and 15 bases separated the two germline ends. This CDR3 comprises 14 residues. Germline CDR1 reads DFQATT; CDR2 reads SNEGSKA (reference sequence). The CDR3 coding sequence is TGCAGTGCTAGTGATGGGACGGCGGGAGAGACCCAGTACTTC. Translating it yields CSASDGTAGETQYF.

The V call is TRBV4-1, the J call TRBJ2-5; 10 nucleotides agree with TRBD2. Germline CDR1 is MGHRA and CDR2 is YSYEKL. The CDR3 loop spans 15 amino acids. Germline trimming cut 4 bases from V and 7 bases from J; bases unmatched to any gene: 9. For the CDR3, the DNA is TGCGCCAGCAGCCCCTCTACTAGCGGGGCCGGGACCCAGTACTTC. Protein: CASSPSTSGAGTQYF.

The chain links TRBV27 to TRBJ1-2, with D perhaps TRBD1 (6 bases). V lost 0 bases, J lost 8 bases, and 10 bases lay in between. Germline CDR1 reads MNHEY; CDR2 reads SMNVEV (reference sequence). There are 13 residues in the CDR3. The CDR3 loop is CASSLSRGQGYTF. The CDR3 DNA follows: TGTGCCAGCAGTTTATCTCGGGGGCAGGGCTACACCTTC.

The J gene is TRBJ1-1, the V gene TRBV28, with D hard to call. This CDR3 contains 16 residues. Germline V gene data show CDR1 as MDHEN and CDR2 as SYDVKM. V shed 7 bases and J shed 3 bases, with 21 bases lying between them. CDR3 loop: CASTIRSVRPDTEAFF. The CDR3 nucleotides read TGTGCCAGCACTATTCGGAGTGTCAGGCCTGACACTGAAGCTTTCTTT.

J is TRBJ2-7 and V is TRBV16; a weak D match, TRBD2 (6 bases). The CDR3 has 14 residues. V gave up 4 bases and J gave up 1 base, with 11 bases separating them. Per germline, CDR1 KGHSY and CDR2 FQNENV. CDR3 sequence: CASSPLAGSYEQYF. As DNA, the CDR3 is TGTGCCAGCAGCCCCCTTGCGGGGTCCTACGAGCAGTACTTC.

This clone occurred once. The J gene is TRBJ1-1, the V gene TRBV28; D remains unclear. V lost 6 bases, J lost 0 bases, and 8 bases lay in between. From germline, CDR1 is MDHEN and CDR2 SYDVKM. The CDR3 is 13 residues long. CDR3 nucleotide sequence: TGTGCCAGCAGCTCCCCCTTGAACACTGAAGCTTTCTTT. Translated, it gives CASSSPLNTEAFF.

The chain has TRBV19 and TRBJ2-4; D might be TRBD1 (5 bases). V gave up 3 bases and J gave up 2 bases, with 20 bases separating them. This CDR3 is 18 amino acids long. CDR1 and CDR2 from the germline V gene are LNHDA and SQIVND (reference sequence). The CDR3 DNA is TGTGCCAGTAGTATTTCTGGGGCAGGGTGGGAACCCAAAAACATTCAGTACTTC. Protein sequence: CASSISGAGWEPKNIQYF.

There are a few counts of this clone. The chain links TRBV19 to TRBJ2-2; D unclear. The CDR3 spans 14 residues. CDR1 and CDR2 from the germline V gene are LNHDA and SQIVND (reference sequence). The V end was cut by 3 bases, the J end by 7 bases, with 12 bases between. CDR3: CASSIRPLGGELFF. In DNA, the CDR3 is TGTGCCAGTAGTATTAGACCTCTCGGCGGGGAGCTGTTTTTT.

CDR3 sequence (DNA): TGTGCCAGCAGCTTCTTGTCATCTGGGGCCAACGTCCTGACTTTC. Amino acids: CASSFLSSGANVLTF. The J gene is TRBJ2-6, the V gene TRBV11-1; D gene uncertain. This CDR3 has 15 residues. V lost 3 bases and J lost 1, with 7 bases in between. CDR1 is SGHAT and CDR2 is FQDESV in the germline V gene (reference sequence).

The rearrangement links TRBV6-5 to TRBJ2-7; 8 bases are a match to TRBD2. In germline, CDR1 is MNHEY, CDR2 SVGAGI. With 2 bases clipped from V and 3 bases from J, the junction kept 0 bases outside the gene matches. CDR3 length equals 13 residues. In DNA form, the CDR3 reads TGTGCCAGCAGTTACAGCGGGAGCTACGAGCAGTACTTC. Protein: CASSYSGSYEQYF.

The chain links TRBV3-1 (or the pseudogene TRBV3-2) to TRBJ2-7; 7 bases fit TRBD2. The junction had 12 bases not matched to a gene; V was cut back by 1 base and J by 0 bases. The CDR3 loop spans 18 amino acids. Germline V gene data show CDR1 as LGHDT and CDR2 as YNNKEL (reference sequence). In nucleotides, the CDR3 is TGTGCCAGCAGCCAAGCATTAGGTATGGCGGGAGACTCCTACGAGCAGTACTTC. Amino acids: CASSQALGMAGDSYEQYF.

This clone was seen a few times. This chain uses TRBV5-6 with TRBJ2-7; TRBD2 aligns across 8 bases. Germline V gene sequence: CDR1 SGHDT, CDR2 YYEEEE. CDR3 length: 15 residues. Trimming took 0 bases from V and 5 from J; bases not matched to a gene: 7. DNA for the CDR3: TGTGCCAGCAGCTTGGAGGGTAGCGGGACTAACGAGCAGTACTTC. Translating gives CASSLEGSGTNEQYF.

J is TRBJ1-6 and V is TRBV19, with D perhaps matching TRBD1 (5 bases). Germline assignment: CDR1 LNHDA and CDR2 SQIVND (reference sequence). The length of the CDR3 is 14 residues. V lost 3 bases and J lost 5, with 8 bases in between. The CDR3: CASSMGGDNSPLHF. The CDR3 nucleotides are TGTGCCAGTAGTATGGGGGGTGATAATTCACCCCTCCACTTT.

This clone was counted once. The chain carries TRBV5-4 and TRBJ2-3; D is ambiguous. The CDR3 runs to 12 residues. From germline, CDR1 is SGHNT and CDR2 YYREEE (reference sequence). Trimming shortened V by 4 bases and J by 2 bases, and 5 bases separated the two germline ends. CDR3 nucleotides: TGTGCCAGCAGCCAGTACACAGATACGCAGTATTTT. Amino acids: CASSQYTDTQYF.

This chain links TRBV11-2 with TRBJ1-3; 7 positions match TRBD1. Germline assignment: CDR1 SGHAT and CDR2 FQNNGV. The CDR3 runs 19 residues. After removal of 0 bases from V and 2 bases from J, the junction contained 13 bases not matched to a gene. This chain's CDR3 is CASSLDGFRLTGPGNTIYF. The CDR3 region has the DNA TGTGCCAGCAGCTTAGATGGGTTTCGTTTGACAGGGCCTGGAAACACCATATATTTT.

The chain is built from TRBV6-1 and TRBJ1-1; D not resolved. Trimming removed 3 bases at V and 3 bases at J, with 8 bases between. CDR1 is MNHNS, CDR2 SASEGT, per germline. This CDR3 region has 13 residues. The DNA of the CDR3 is TGTGCCAGCAGTGAGGGCACCTACACTGAAGCTTTCTTT. It yields the protein CASSEGTYTEAFF.

The gene calls are TRBV4-2 and TRBJ2-3; the match to TRBD2 covers 8 bases. V lost 4 bases, J lost 6 bases, and 6 bases stayed unmatched. Per germline, CDR1 LGHNA and CDR2 YNFKEQ. This CDR3 region has 14 residues. The CDR3 nucleotides read TGTGCCAGCAGCCGAGCGGGAGTACCGGATACGCAGTATTTT. The encoded protein is CASSRAGVPDTQYF.

The chain uses TRBV5-8 and TRBJ1-5; D gene uncertain. The CDR3 runs 12 residues. V gave up 4 bases and J gave up 4 bases, with 6 bases separating them. Per germline, CDR1 SGHTS and CDR2 YDEGEE. CDR3 coding DNA: TGTGCCAGCAGCCGAGGAAATCAGCCCCAGCATTTT. As protein: CASSRGNQPQHF.

V gene TRBV5-1 combines with J gene TRBJ2-6, with D unclear. Germline V gives CDR1 SGHRS, CDR2 YFSETQ. Between the trimmed V and J ends, which lost 0 bases and 0 bases, there was a span of 4 bases. This CDR3 spans 15 amino acids. The CDR3 DNA sequence: TGCGCCAGCAGCTTGGACAGCTCTGGGGCCAACGTCCTGACTTTC. Protein: CASSLDSSGANVLTF.

This sequence joins TRBV11-2 and TRBJ1-5; D ambiguous. This CDR3 has 13 residues. V was cut by 1 base and J by 0 bases, with 1 base left in between. In germline, CDR1 is SGHAT, CDR2 FQNNGV. The CDR3 DNA reads as TGTGCCAGCAGCTTAGTTAGCAATCAGCCCCAGCATTTT. Translated, it gives CASSLVSNQPQHF. Supplemented by reference TRBV11-2 and TRBJ1-5, the full variable domain reads EAGVAQSPRYKIIEKRQSVAFWCNPISGHATLYWYQQILGQGPKLLIQFQNNGVVDDSQLPKDRFSAERLKGVDSTLKIQPAKLEDSAVYLCASSLVSNQPQHFGDGTRLSIL.

The gene calls are TRBV27 and TRBJ2-3; D is perhaps TRBD2 (5 bases). The length of the CDR3 is 13 residues. V dropped 3 bases and J dropped 4 bases, with 8 bases sitting between them. Looked up from germline, CDR1 is MNHEY and CDR2 is SMNVEV (reference sequence). CDR3 in amino acids: CASSFTRSDTQYF. In DNA form, the CDR3 reads TGTGCCAGCAGTTTCACTAGGTCAGATACGCAGTATTTT.

The rearrangement joins TRBV5-1 to TRBJ2-1; 9 bases are a match to TRBD2. Germline loops: CDR1 SGHRS, CDR2 YFSETQ. The CDR3 totals 15 residues. V was clipped by 4 bases and J by 4 bases; unmatched bases: 6. The DNA of the CDR3 is TGCGCCAGCAGCATAGCGGGGGCGCATTACAATGAGCAGTTCTTC. This sequence encodes CASSIAGAHYNEQFF. The entire variable domain, with the rest obtained from reference TRBV5-1 and TRBJ2-1, is as follows: KAGVTQTPRYLIKTRGQQVTLSCSPISGHRSVSWYQQTPGQGLQFLFEYFSETQRNKGNFPGRFSGRQFSNSRSEMNVSTLELGDSALYLCASSIAGAHYNEQFFGPGTRLTVL.

A remark on this clone: Its ends do not fully match the called genes, so a read error is possible. The chain combines TRBV7-7 with TRBJ2-5; 13 positions agree with TRBD2. Germline CDR1 SSHAT, CDR2 FNYEAQ (reference sequence). The CDR3 totals 17 residues. The CDR3 is CASSRGLAGREGETQYF. CDR3 DNA sequence: TGTGCTAGCAGCCGGGGACTAGCGGGGAGGGAAGGAGAGACCCAGTACTTC.

The chain recombines TRBV2 with TRBJ1-5; D is possibly TRBD1 (6 bases). Deletions cut 5 bases from V and 2 bases from J, with 10 bases between. This CDR3 is 14 amino acids long. CDR1 and CDR2 (germline): SNHLY, FYNNEI. The CDR3: CASSSGGRNQPQHF. The CDR3 nucleotides read TGTGCCAGCAGTTCCGGGGGCCGCAATCAGCCCCAGCATTTT.

This clone appeared a single time. The chain combines TRBV6-4 with TRBJ2-3; unclear D gene. There are 13 residues in the CDR3. Germline V gene lookup returns CDR1 MRHNA and CDR2 SNTAGT. V was shortened by 2 bases and J by 6 bases, with 9 bases between the two germline ends. CDR3 sequence (DNA): TGTGCCAGCAGTGACGGTCCGGCGGATACGCAGTATTTT. It translates to CASSDGPADTQYF.